A single T cell receptor (beta chain) is shown here with its context. Antigen: not known. Expressed TCRB transcripts got sequenced, as all isolated RNA was reverse transcribed. Naive, central memory and regulatory T cell samples yielded around 3.3 million reads on average. The table came from immunoSEQ multiplex PCR; TCRdb's copy has only in-frame clones and leaves some out. This table has a few hundred thousand clones, over 12% appearing once. Germline loops: CDR1 MNHNY, CDR2 SVGAGI (reference sequence). This CDR3 is built from 13 residues. Trimming took off 8 bases at V and 12 bases at J, with 20 bases between the two ends. Purity above 95% was achieved in all sorted populations. The sample belongs to a study of beta chain features in type 1 diabetes. Study-level findings and limits: In the patient group, naive, central memory and Treg TCRB repertoires seemed more alike than in the healthy donor group. Across all four CD4+ subsets, people with type 1 diabetes showed modestly shorter TCRB CDR3s.

The origin of this receptor is a woman younger than 30 in good health. Sequences were obtained from naive CD4+ T cells from blood. The gene calls are TRBV6-6 and TRBJ2-1; D may be TRBD2 (6 bases). CDR3 sequence reads: CASARDFRVRQFF. CDR3 DNA: TGTGCCAGCGCCCGGGACTTTCGAGTCCGGCAGTTCTTC.